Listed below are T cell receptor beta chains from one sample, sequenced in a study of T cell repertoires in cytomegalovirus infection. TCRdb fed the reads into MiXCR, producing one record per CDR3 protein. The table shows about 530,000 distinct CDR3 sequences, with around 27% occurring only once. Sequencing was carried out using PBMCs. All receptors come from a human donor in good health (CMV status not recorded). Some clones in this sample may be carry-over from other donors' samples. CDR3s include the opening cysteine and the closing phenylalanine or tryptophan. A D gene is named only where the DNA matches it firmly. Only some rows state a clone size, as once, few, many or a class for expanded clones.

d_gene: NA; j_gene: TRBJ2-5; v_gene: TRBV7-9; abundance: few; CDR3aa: CASSPAGGFRKSREEETQYF; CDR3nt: TGTGCCAGCAGCCCCGCAGGGGGATTCCGGAAATCGCGGGAGGAGGAGACCCAGTACTTC
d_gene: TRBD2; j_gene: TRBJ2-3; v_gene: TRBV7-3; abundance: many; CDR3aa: CASSMGLAGGDTQYF; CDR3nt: TGTGCCAGCAGCATGGGACTAGCGGGAGGCGATACGCAGTATTTT
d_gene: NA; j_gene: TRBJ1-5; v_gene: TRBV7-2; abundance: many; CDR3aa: CASSLNFRPSNQPQHF; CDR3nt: TGTGCCAGCAGCTTAAATTTTCGGCCTAGCAATCAGCCCCAGCATTTT
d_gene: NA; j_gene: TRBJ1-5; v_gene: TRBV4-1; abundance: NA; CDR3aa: CASSQFVGGSLDQPQHF; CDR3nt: TGCGCCAGCAGCCAATTTGTGGGCGGGTCTTTGGATCAGCCCCAGCATTTT
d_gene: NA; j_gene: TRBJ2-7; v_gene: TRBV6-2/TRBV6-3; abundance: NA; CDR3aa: CASSETSYEQYF; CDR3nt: TGTGCCAGCAGCGAAACTAGTTACGAGCAGTACTTC
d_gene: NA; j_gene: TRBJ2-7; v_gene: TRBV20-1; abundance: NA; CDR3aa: CSAEGGLTYSLIYEQYF; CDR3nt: TGCAGTGCCGAGGGTGGATTAACCTACTCTTTGATTTACGAGCAGTACTTC
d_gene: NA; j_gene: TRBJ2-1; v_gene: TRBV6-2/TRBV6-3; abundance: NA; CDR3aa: CASRENYNEQFF; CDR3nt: TGTGCCAGCAGAGAGAACTACAATGAGCAGTTCTTC
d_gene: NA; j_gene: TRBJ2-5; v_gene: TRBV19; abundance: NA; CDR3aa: CASSAGVSAETQYF; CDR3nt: TGTGCCAGTAGTGCAGGAGTATCGGCGGAGACCCAGTACTTC
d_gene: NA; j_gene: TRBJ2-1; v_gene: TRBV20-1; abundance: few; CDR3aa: CSASRFGGDGNEQFF; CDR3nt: TGCAGTGCTAGTAGATTTGGGGGAGACGGGAATGAGCAGTTCTTC
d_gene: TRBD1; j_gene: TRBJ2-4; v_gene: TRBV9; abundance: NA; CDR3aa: CASSPRTGRAKNIQYF; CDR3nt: TGTGCCAGCAGCCCCCGGACAGGGAGAGCCAAAAACATTCAGTACTTC
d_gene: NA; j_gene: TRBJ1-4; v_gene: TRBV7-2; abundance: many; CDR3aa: CASSPRLSSEKLFF; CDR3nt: TGTGCCAGCAGCCCCCGGTTGTCTTCCGAAAAACTGTTTTTT
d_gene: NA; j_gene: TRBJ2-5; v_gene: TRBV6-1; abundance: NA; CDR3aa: CASRRQGVETQYF; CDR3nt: TGTGCCAGCAGGCGACAAGGGGTGGAGACCCAGTACTTC
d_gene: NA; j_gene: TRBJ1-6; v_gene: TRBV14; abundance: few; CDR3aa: CASSHPGVLSPLHF; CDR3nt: TGTGCCAGCAGCCACCCAGGGGTCCTTTCACCCCTCCACTTT
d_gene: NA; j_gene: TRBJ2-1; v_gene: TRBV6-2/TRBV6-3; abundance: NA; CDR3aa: CASSSRTKKFF; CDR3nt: TGTGCCAGCAGTTCCAGGACTAAGAAGTTCTTC
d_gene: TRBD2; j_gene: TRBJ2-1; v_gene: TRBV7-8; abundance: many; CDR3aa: CASSPSSRELTNEQFF; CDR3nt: TGTGCCAGCAGCCCTAGTTCGCGGGAGTTAACCAATGAGCAGTTCTTC
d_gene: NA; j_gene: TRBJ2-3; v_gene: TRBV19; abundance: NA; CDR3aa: CASRPRGGSDTQYF; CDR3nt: TGTGCCAGTAGACCCCGTGGGGGGTCAGATACGCAGTATTTT
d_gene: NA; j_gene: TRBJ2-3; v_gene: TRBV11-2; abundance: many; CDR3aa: CASSSLPDTQYF; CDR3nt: TGTGCCAGCAGCTCGCTCCCAGATACGCAGTATTTT
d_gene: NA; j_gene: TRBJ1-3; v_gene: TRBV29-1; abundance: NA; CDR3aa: CSVGVGTTDSGNTIYF; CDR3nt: TGCAGCGTTGGGGTTGGGACAACGGACTCTGGAAACACCATATATTTT
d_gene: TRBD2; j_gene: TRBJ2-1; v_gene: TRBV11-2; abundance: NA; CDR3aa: CASSSISGRVVNEQFF; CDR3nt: TGTGCCAGCAGCTCTATAAGCGGGAGGGTGGTCAATGAGCAGTTCTTC
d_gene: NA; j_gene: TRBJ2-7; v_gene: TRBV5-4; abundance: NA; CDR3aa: CASSLSATNLYEQYF; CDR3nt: TGTGCCAGCAGCTTAAGCGCGACTAACCTCTACGAGCAGTACTTC
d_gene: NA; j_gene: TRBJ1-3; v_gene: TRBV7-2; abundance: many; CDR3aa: CASSLDENTIYF; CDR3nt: TGTGCCAGCAGCTTGGACGAAAACACCATATATTTT
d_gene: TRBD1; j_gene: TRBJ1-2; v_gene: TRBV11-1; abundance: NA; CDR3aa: CASSLGDRGEDGYTF; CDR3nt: TGTGCCAGCAGCCTCGGGGACAGGGGAGAGGATGGCTACACCTTC
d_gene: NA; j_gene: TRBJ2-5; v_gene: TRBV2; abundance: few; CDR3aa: CASIPSRTDQETQYF; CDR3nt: TGTGCCAGCATACCGTCCCGGACAGATCAAGAGACCCAGTACTTC
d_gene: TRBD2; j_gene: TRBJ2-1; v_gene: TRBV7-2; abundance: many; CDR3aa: CASSSEAGSSYNEQFF; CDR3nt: TGTGCCAGCAGCTCCGAAGCGGGGAGCTCCTACAATGAGCAGTTCTTC
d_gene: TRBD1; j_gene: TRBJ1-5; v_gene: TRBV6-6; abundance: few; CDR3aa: CASSLGPKTGIGNQPQHF; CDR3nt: TGTGCCAGCAGCCTCGGACCGAAGACAGGGATAGGCAATCAGCCCCAGCATTTT
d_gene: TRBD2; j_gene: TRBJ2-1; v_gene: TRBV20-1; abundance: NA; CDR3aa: CSAGERGIFYNEQFF; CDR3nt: TGCAGTGCTGGAGAGCGGGGGATTTTCTACAATGAGCAGTTCTTC
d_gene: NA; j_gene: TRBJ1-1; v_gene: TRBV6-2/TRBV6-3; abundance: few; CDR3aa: CATGGLSRMNTEAFF; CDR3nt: TGTGCCACCGGCGGACTGTCCCGCATGAACACTGAAGCTTTCTTT
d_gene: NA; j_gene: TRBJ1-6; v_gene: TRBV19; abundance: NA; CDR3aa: CASSISQARGNSPLHF; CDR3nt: TGTGCCAGTAGTATTTCCCAGGCCAGGGGCAATTCACCCCTCCACTTT
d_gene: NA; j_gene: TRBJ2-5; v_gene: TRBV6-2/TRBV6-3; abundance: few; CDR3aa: CASSYVQETQYF; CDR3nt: TGTGCCAGCAGTTACGTCCAGGAGACCCAGTACTTC
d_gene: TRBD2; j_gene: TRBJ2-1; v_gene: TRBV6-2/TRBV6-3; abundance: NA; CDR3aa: CASSEGGRYDEQFF; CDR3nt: TGTGCCAGCAGTGAAGGCGGGAGGTACGATGAGCAGTTCTTC
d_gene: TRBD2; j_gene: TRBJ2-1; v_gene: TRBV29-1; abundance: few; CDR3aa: CSVGLAGDRAYNEQFF; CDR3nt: TGCAGCGTTGGGCTAGCGGGAGACCGAGCCTACAATGAGCAGTTCTTC
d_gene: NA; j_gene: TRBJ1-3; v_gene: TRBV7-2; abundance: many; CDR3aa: CASSLAQPAAGNTIYF; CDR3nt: TGTGCCAGCAGCTTAGCACAGCCTGCAGCGGGAAACACCATATATTTT
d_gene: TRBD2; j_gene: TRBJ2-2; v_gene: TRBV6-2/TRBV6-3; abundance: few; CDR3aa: CASRSPSGRANSGELFF; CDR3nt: TGTGCCAGCAGAAGCCCTAGCGGGAGGGCTAACTCAGGGGAGCTGTTTTTT
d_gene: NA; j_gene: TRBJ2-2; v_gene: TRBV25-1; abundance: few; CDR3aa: CASSEGELGVYTGELFF; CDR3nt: TGTGCCAGCAGTGAAGGTGAACTCGGGGTCTACACCGGGGAGCTGTTTTTT
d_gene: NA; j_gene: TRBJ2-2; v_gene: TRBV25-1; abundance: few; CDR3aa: CASSGTATNTGELFF; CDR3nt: TGTGCCAGCAGTGGGACGGCCACGAACACCGGGGAGCTGTTTTTT
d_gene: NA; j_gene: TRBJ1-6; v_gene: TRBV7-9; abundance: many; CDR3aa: CASSSQGLRSSPLHF; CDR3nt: TGTGCCAGCAGCTCACAGGGCCTCAGGAGTTCACCCCTCCACTTT
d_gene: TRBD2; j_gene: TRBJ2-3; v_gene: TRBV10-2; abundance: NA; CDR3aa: CASSKFTSGRARDTQYF; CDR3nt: TGCGCCAGCTCAAAGTTCACTAGCGGGAGGGCCAGGGATACGCAGTATTTT
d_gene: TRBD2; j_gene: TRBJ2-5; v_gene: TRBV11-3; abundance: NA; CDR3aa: CASSLDYGVERGPPETQYF; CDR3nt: TGTGCCAGCAGCTTAGATTACGGCGTCGAGCGGGGTCCCCCAGAGACCCAGTACTTC
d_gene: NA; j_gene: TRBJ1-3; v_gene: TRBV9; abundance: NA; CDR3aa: CASSPAVSGTTIYF; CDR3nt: TGTGCCAGCAGCCCTGCAGTCTCTGGAACCACCATATATTTT
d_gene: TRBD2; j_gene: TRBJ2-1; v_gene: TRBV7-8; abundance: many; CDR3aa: CASSLELAGGGNEQFF; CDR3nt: TGTGCCAGCAGCTTAGAATTAGCGGGAGGAGGGAATGAGCAGTTCTTC
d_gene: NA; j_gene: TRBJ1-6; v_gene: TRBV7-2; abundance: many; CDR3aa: CALRDLDNSPLHF; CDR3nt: TGTGCGCTACGGGATCTAGATAATTCACCCCTCCACTTT
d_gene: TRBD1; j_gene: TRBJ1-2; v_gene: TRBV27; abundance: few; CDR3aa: CASSGGTGGNYGYTF; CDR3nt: TGTGCCAGCAGCGGCGGTACAGGGGGTAACTATGGCTACACCTTC
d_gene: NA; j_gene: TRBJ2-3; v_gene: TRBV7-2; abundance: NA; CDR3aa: CASGLGVTHTDTQYF; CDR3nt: TGTGCCAGCGGCTTAGGAGTAACCCACACAGATACGCAGTATTTT
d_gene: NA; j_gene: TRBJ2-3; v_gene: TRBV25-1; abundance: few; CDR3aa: CASSPPGWVDTQYF; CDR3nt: TGTGCCAGCAGTCCCCCCGGATGGGTTGATACGCAGTATTTT
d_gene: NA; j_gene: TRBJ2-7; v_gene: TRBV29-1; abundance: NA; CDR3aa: CSVEVTSRSYEQYF; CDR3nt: TGCAGCGTTGAAGTTACTTCCAGATCCTACGAGCAGTACTTC
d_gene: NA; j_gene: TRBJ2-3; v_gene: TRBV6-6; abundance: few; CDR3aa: CASSYTTNAGKYF; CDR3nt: TGTGCCAGCAGTTACACGACGAACGCGGGCAAGTATTTT
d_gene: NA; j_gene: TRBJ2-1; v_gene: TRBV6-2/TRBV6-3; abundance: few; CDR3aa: CASSYSGTPGLGRKYNEQFF; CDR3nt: TGTGCCAGCAGTTACTCGGGGACCCCAGGGCTAGGGCGTAAATACAATGAGCAGTTCTTC
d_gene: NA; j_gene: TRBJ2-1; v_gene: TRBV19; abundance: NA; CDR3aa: CASSIAGRKNEQFF; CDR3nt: TGTGCCAGTAGTATAGCGGGTCGCAAAAATGAGCAGTTCTTC
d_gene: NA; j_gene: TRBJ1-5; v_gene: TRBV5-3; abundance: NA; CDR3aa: CASSPERQALSQPQHF; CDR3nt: TGTGCCAGCAGCCCGGAGAGACAGGCACTTAGTCAGCCCCAGCATTTT
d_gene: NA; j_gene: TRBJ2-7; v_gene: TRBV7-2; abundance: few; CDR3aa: CASSPGTGVEYEQYF; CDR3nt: TGTGCCAGCAGCCCCGGCACGGGAGTGGAGTACGAGCAGTACTTC
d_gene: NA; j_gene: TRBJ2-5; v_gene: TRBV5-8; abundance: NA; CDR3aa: CASSLSGKQTQYF; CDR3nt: TGTGCCAGCAGCTTGTCCGGGAAACAGACCCAGTACTTC
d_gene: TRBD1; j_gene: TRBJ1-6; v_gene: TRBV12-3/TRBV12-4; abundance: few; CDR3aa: CASSLGQGGSLHF; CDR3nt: TGTGCCAGCAGTTTAGGACAGGGTGGATCCCTCCACTTT